The clone carrying this T cell receptor (beta chain) was counted between two and nine times. Trimming pared 6 bases from V and 0 bases from J, leaving 14 bases between. This CDR3 is 15 amino acids long. Germline loops: CDR1 MDHEN, CDR2 SYDVKM. These data originate in a study of T cells in Graves' hyperthyroidism and ophthalmopathy. TCR beta CDR3 regions were amplified from RNA transcripts. HTBI primers were employed in a first-round RT-PCR of the TCR CDR3. TCRdb re-called the multiplex PCR reads with MiXCR, one entry per CDR3 protein. The sample consists of approximately 520,000 distinct CDR3 sequences, roughly 25% of them appearing once. Patients were excluded because of uncontrolled infection, other autoimmune disease, pregnancy or lactation. PBMCs were obtained from over 8.5 ml fresh peripheral blood.

This chain joins TRBV28 and TRBJ1-2; possible D gene TRBD1, 6 bases. The receptor comes from a woman younger than 45 with Graves' ophthalmopathy. What was sequenced was blood. CDR3 in amino acids: CASSSTGLANYGYTF. The DNA for the CDR3 is TGTGCCAGCAGCTCTACAGGGTTGGCTAACTATGGCTACACCTTC.